Included here is one T cell receptor (beta chain) sequence, with context. Its binding antigen is unknown. Per-base qualities were not stored, and no clone one base away is much larger. This sample was included in a study of blood T cell repertoires in COVID-19 (dated by TCRdb to 2020 to 2022). With regard to the full study: Collaborator samples came from the United States, Italy and Spain and covered acute and convalescent phases of COVID-19. The repertoires were released in a freely available public database meant as a resource for research on the immune response to SARS-CoV-2. Subjects who had been exposed to COVID-19, were actively infected with it, or had recovered from it provided the deeply sampled blood TCRbeta repertoires that made up the dataset. Where available, HLA class I and class II types were obtained from metadata supplied by the sample provider rather than from assay-based typing. Nearly every sample came with metadata listing a de-identified subject ID, COVID-19 status, age in years and sex. The samples were drawn from two sources: the first 160 participants of the ongoing ImmuneRACE study, and 950 to 1,500 subjects contributed by 6 global collaborators. The material from the prospective study consisted of cDNA or gDNA derived from T cells, B-cell-depleted T cells, or PBMCs.

Enrolling through a virtual design, the prospective study's participants ranged in age from roughly 18 to 95 years and lived across roughly 23 United States geographic areas. Cohort assignment in the prospective study relied on participant-reported clinical history from a screening survey and a study questionnaire. Recovered participants in ImmuneRACE Cohort 3 were defined as having two consecutive negative NP/OP PCR tests, clearance from a healthcare professional, or resolution of symptoms. In the prospective study, mobile phlebotomists collected whole blood, serum and a nasopharyngeal or oropharyngeal swab from each participant. Additional blood draws and questionnaires over a 2-month period could optionally be provided by prospective study participants. Prospective study blood samples were shipped either frozen or at room temperature before DNA extraction. The full study reports these points: The quantity of clinical and demographic metadata differed by source and by participant and was supplied without curation.

TCRbeta CDR3 regions were amplified from genomic DNA by means of the immunoSEQ Assay, a bias-controlled multiplex PCR. Per the original workflow: The number of nucleated cells in each sample was estimated by amplification of reference gene primers within the assay. To quantify the absolute abundance of each unique TCRbeta CDR3 rearrangement, sequence reads were collapsed and filtered. For each sample, productive Simpson clonality was calculated by taking the square root of Simpson's diversity index across productive rearrangements. TCRdb provides this immuneACCESS table in a form limited to in-frame rearrangements. Some clones are lacking; in checked studies, under half of them reflect an unresolved V gene, and why the rest are absent is not known. Clone size and the V and J calls come from that table; the DNA yielded D and trimming. The sample profile shows some 300,000 clones; approximately 91% of them were found once. 1.5% to 2% of the sample goes to the ten largest clones.

CDR1 and CDR2 are read off the germline V gene (reference sequence) as WNHNN and SYGVQD. For this chain, trimming is 6 bases at the V end and 1 base at the J end, and the number of junction bases without a gene match is 7. The CDR3, from cysteine to phenylalanine, totals 15 residues. Solely the CDR3 DNA is kept, with 45 bases framed from the first base. This clonotype was sampled from a woman aged 40 to 50 who had recovered from COVID-19. Source material: PBMCs or T cells enriched from blood (not recorded which). The rearranged chain carries TRBV10-1 and TRBJ1-1, and 8 bases in between align with TRBD1. CDR3 sequence: CASRGTGGRNTEAFF. The sequenced DNA: TGCGCCAGCAGGGGAACAGGGGGGAGGAACACTGAAGCTTTCTTT.